This T cell receptor (beta chain) derives from a study of blood T cell repertoires in COVID-19. Study-level background: From T cells, B-cell-depleted T cells, or PBMCs came the material, which was cDNA or gDNA.

The table came from immunoSEQ multiplex PCR; TCRdb's copy has only in-frame clones and leaves some out. The data show 45,000 to 50,000 clones, over 70% seen once. In germline, CDR1 is SGDLS, CDR2 YYNGEE. J lost 2 bases, V lost 4 bases, and 13 bases had no gene match. The CDR3 is made up of 17 amino acids. The TCR comes from a middle-aged man with acute or convalescent COVID-19. The source material was peripheral blood. The chain combines TRBV9 with TRBJ2-5; 8 nucleotides align to TRBD2. The CDR3 DNA follows: TGTGCCAGCAGCCCCACCACCCTTCCGGGGGGGCAAGAGACCCAGTACTTC. As protein: CASSPTTLPGGQETQYF.